This T cell receptor (beta chain) was captured in a study of blood T cell repertoires in COVID-19. As for the study in general: Whether acute or convalescent, the COVID-19 samples came from the United States, Italy and Spain. Nucleic acid was either cDNA or gDNA, and it came from T cells, B-cell-depleted T cells, or PBMCs.

The CDR3 runs to 13 residues. The V gene's germline CDR1 is GTSNPN and CDR2 SVGIG (reference sequence). Trimming shortened V by 0 bases and J by 11 bases, and 13 bases separated the two germline ends. Only in-frame clones appear in the TCRdb table, and some are missing; sequencing was by immunoSEQ multiplex PCR. The table lists about 230,000 clones, roughly 80% of them singletons, with 2.6% in the top ten. The V and J genes are TRBV30 and TRBJ1-4; D is undetermined. The specimen sequenced was peripheral blood. This clonotype was sampled from a woman in her 70s with active or convalescent COVID-19. The CDR3 bases are TGTGCCTGGAGTGTATTTGGGAGTTCCAAACTGTTTTTT. It codes for CAWSVFGSSKLFF.